The T cell receptor (beta chain) under discussion was sequenced for a study of response to subunit inactivated influenza vaccine. Study-level points and caveats: Each seasonal flu vaccination may recruit only limited new T cells, authors suggested.

The CDR3 consists of 15 residues. Germline V gives CDR1 LGHNA, CDR2 YSLEER. With 6 bases clipped from V and 4 bases from J, the junction kept 8 bases outside the gene matches. TCRdb reprocessed the RT-PCR reads via MiXCR and lists one record per CDR3 protein. The sample carries around 490,000 distinct CDR3 sequences, roughly 8.2% recorded once. This clonotype was picked up many times. Its antigen is not identified. This chain connects TRBV4-3 to TRBJ2-2; 7 bases agree with TRBD1. This clonotype was sampled from a man aged 45 to 70 who received an inactivated influenza vaccine. Sequencing was performed on PBMCs from blood, taken roughly 24 months after vaccination. CDR3 protein: CASSWFAGGTGELFF. As DNA, the CDR3 is TGCGCCAGCAGTTGGTTCGCAGGGGGCACCGGGGAGCTGTTTTTT.